This TCR beta chain was retrieved from a study of tumor and adjacent non-tumor tissue in lung cancer. The wider study: The patients, some ten men and about 5 women, were about 31 to 76 with stage I to III disease. Samples averaged around 3.9 million productive TCRbeta reads each.

Findings and caveats of the study: Compared with tumor, normal lung showed significantly lower TCR diversity. Tumor repertoires had a smaller top 100 clone share than normal lung.

In the case of this clonotype: Its antigen remains unidentified. One end of the junction varies from germline; a read error may be responsible.

Three rounds of nested PCR, following a modified ARM-PCR protocol, produced the TCRbeta library. TCRdb reanalysed the multiplex PCR reads using MiXCR and keeps one entry per CDR3 protein. Found here are about 200,000 distinct CDR3 sequences, 71% of them singletons; the top ten hold less than 25%. No cell sorting was done before RNA was extracted from the tissue. In germline, CDR1 is SEHNR, CDR2 FQNEAQ (reference sequence). This CDR3 is built from 14 residues. This TCR was recovered from a man aged 55 to 70 with non-small cell lung cancer. The chain is built from TRBV7-9 and TRBJ2-2; no definite D call. Sequencing was performed on lung tumor tissue. DNA of the CDR3: TGTGCCAGCAGCTTAGGACTGCACACCGCGGAGCTGTTTTTT. It yields the protein CASSLGLHTAELFF.